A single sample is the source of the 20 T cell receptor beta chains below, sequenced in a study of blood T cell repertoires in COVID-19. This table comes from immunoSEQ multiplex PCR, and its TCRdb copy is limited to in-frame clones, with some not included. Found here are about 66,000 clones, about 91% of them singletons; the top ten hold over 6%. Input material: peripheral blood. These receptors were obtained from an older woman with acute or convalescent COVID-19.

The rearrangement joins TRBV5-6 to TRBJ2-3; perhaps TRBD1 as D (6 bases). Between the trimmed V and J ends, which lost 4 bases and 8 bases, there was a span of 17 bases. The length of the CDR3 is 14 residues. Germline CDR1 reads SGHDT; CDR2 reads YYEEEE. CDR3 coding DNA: TGTGCCAGCAGCCTTGGGACATCCCAAGGTACGCAGTATTTT. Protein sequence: CASSLGTSQGTQYF.

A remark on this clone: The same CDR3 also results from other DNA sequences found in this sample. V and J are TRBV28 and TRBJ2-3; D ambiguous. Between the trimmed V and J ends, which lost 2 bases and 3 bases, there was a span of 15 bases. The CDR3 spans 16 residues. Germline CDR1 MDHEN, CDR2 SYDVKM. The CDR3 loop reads CASSLMQALGTDTQYF. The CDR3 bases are TGTGCCAGCAGTTTAATGCAGGCCCTCGGTACAGATACGCAGTATTTT.

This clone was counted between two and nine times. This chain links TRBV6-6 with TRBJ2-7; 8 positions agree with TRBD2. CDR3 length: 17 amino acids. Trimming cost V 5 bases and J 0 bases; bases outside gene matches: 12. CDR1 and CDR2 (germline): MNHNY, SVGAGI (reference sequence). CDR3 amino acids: CASSRQGRSGSSYEQYF. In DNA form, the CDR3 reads TGTGCCAGCAGTCGCCAGGGCCGAAGCGGGAGCTCCTACGAGCAGTACTTC.

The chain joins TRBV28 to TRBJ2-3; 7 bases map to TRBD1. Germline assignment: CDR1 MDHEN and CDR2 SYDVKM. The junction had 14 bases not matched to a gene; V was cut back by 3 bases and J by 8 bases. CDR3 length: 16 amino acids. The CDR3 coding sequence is TGTGCCAGCAGTTTTATTCAGGACAGGTGGAAGGGTACGCAGTATTTT. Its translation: CASSFIQDRWKGTQYF.

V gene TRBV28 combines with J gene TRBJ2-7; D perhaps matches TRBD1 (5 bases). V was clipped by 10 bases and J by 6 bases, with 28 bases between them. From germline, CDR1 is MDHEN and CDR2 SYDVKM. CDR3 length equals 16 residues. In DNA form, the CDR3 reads TGTGCCACCGGAACTTTGGGGCTGCGGTCCTCGGGCGAGCAGTACTTC. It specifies CATGTLGLRSSGEQYF.

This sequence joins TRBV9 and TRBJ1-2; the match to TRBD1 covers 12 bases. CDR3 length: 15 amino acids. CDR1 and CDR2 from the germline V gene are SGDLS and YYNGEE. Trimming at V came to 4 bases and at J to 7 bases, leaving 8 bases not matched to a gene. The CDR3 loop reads CASSPQGQGARGYTF. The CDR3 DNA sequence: TGTGCCAGCAGCCCCCAGGGACAGGGGGCGCGTGGCTACACCTTC.

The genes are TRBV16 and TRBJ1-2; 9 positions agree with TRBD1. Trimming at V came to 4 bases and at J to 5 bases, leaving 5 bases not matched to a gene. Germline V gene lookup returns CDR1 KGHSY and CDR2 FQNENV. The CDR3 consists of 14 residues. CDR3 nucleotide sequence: TGTGCCAGCAGCCGGGACAGGGTAAATTATGGCTACACCTTC. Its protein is CASSRDRVNYGYTF. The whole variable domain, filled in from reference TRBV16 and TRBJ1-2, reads GEEVAQTPKHLVRGEGQKAKLYCAPIKGHSYVFWYQQVLKNEFKFLISFQNENVFDETGMPKERFSAKCLPNSPCSLEIQATKLEDSAVYFCASSRDRVNYGYTFGSGTRLTVV.

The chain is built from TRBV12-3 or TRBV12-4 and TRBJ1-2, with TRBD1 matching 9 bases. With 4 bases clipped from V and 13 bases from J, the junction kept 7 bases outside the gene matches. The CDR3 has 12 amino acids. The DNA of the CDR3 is TGTGCCAGCAGTTACCGACAGGGGGAGTGCACCTTC. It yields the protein CASSYRQGECTF.

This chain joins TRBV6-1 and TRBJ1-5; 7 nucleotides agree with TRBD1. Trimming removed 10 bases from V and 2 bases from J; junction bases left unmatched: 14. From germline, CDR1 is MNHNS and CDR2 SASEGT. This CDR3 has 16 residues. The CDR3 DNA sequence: TGTGCCATCAGGGAATCGGTAGGACAGGGCAATCAGCCCCAGCATTTT. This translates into CAIRESVGQGNQPQHF.

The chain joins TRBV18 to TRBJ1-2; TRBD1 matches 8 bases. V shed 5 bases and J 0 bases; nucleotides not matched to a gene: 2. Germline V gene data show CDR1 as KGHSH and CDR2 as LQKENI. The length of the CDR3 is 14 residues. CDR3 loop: CASSGTGTNYGYTF. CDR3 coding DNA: TGTGCCAGCTCAGGGACAGGTACTAACTATGGCTACACCTTC.

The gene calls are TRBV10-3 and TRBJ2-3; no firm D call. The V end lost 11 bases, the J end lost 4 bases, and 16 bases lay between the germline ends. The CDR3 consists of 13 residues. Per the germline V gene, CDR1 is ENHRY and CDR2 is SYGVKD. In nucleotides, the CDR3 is TGTGCCGCGGCTCGGGTCACGGCAGATACGCAGTATTTT. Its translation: CAAARVTADTQYF.

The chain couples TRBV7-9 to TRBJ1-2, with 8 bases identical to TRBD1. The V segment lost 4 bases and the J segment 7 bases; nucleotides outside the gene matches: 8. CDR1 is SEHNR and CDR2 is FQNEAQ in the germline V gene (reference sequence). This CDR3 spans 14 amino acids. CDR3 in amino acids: CASSSTSDRGGYTF. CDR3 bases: TGTGCCAGCAGCTCTACGTCTGACAGGGGTGGCTACACCTTC.

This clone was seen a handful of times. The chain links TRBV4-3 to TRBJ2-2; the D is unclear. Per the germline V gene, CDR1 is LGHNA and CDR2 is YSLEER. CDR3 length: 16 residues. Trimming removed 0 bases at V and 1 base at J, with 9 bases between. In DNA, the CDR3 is TGCGCCAGCAGCCAAGATAACAGCCTGAACACCGGGGAGCTGTTTTTT. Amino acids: CASSQDNSLNTGELFF.

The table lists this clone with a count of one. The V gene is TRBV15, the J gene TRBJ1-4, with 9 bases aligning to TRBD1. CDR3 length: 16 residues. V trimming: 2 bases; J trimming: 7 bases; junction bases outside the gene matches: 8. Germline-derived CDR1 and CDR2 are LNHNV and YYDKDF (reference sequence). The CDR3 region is CATSRLLQGAGEKLFF. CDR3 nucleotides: TGTGCCACCAGCAGACTCCTACAGGGGGCAGGTGAAAAACTGTTTTTT. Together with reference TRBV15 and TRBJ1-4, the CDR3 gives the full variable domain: DAMVIQNPRYQVTQFGKPVTLSCSQTLNHNVMYWYQQKSSQAPKLLFHYYDKDFNNEADTPDNFQSRRPNTSFCFLDIRSPGLGDTAMYLCATSRLLQGAGEKLFFGSGTQLSVL.

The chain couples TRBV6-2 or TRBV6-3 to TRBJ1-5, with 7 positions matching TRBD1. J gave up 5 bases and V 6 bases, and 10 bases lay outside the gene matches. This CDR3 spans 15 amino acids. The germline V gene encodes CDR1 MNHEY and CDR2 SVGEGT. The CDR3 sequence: CASSSVGTAYQPQHF. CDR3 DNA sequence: TGTGCCAGCAGCTCAGTCGGGACAGCTTATCAGCCCCAGCATTTT.

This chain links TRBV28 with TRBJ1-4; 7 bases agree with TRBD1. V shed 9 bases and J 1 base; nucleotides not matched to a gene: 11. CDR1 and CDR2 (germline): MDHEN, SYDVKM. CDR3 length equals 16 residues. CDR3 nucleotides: TGTGCCAGTGCCGGGACAGCGAGTGGAACTAATGAAAAACTGTTTTTT. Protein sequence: CASAGTASGTNEKLFF.

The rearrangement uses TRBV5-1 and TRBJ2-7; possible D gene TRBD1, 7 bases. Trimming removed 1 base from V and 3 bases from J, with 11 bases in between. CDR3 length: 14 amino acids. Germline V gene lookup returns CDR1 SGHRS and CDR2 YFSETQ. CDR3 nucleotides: TGCGCCAGCAGCTTGATCAGGGGGGACTACGAGCAGTACTTC. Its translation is CASSLIRGDYEQYF.

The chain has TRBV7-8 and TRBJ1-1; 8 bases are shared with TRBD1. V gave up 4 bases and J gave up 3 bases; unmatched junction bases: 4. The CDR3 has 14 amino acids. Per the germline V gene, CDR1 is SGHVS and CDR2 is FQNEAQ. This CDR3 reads CASSWGQADTEAFF. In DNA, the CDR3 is TGTGCCAGCAGCTGGGGACAGGCGGACACTGAAGCTTTCTTT.

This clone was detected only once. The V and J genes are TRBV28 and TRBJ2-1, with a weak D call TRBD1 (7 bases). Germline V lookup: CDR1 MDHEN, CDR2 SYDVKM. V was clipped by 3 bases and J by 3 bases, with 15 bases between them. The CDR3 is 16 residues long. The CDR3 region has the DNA TGTGCCAGCAGTTTTCCGACAGGGACTGACTACAATGAGCAGTTCTTC. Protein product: CASSFPTGTDYNEQFF.

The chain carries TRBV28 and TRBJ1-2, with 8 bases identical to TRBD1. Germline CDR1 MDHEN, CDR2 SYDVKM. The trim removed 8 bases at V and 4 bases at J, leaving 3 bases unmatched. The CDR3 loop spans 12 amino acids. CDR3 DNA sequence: TGTGCCAGCGGACAGGGAACCTATGGCTACACCTTC. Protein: CASGQGTYGYTF.